This TCR beta chain was observed in a study of CD8+ T cells in alopecia areata. Study findings and constraints: Clonality was higher in lesional than normal scalp, especially in alopecia totalis/universalis. Alphabeta T cells residing in normal skin are also sequenced in scalp samples.

Treatment here: oral pan-JAK inhibitor, 5-10 mg twice daily. This CDR3 is built from 16 residues. The V end was cut by 3 bases, the J end by 6 bases, with 21 bases between. Germline lookup yields CDR1 SGDLS and CDR2 YYNGEE. Extraction and reverse transcription of RNA yielded cDNA as the sequencing template. The table came from immunoSEQ multiplex PCR; TCRdb's copy has only in-frame clones and leaves some out. The sample holds about 180,000 clones, roughly half seen once. As to this clone: Antigen unknown.

This material consisted of CD8+ T cells sorted from blood, taken at roughly week 53, from a patient treated with tofacitinib. The origin of this receptor is a human donor with alopecia areata. The chain joins TRBV9 to TRBJ1-2; TRBD1 is a possible D gene (5 bases). The CDR3 loop is CASSASRTGRGDGYTF. CDR3 DNA: TGTGCCAGCAGCGCTAGCCGTACGGGACGGGGGGATGGCTACACCTTC.